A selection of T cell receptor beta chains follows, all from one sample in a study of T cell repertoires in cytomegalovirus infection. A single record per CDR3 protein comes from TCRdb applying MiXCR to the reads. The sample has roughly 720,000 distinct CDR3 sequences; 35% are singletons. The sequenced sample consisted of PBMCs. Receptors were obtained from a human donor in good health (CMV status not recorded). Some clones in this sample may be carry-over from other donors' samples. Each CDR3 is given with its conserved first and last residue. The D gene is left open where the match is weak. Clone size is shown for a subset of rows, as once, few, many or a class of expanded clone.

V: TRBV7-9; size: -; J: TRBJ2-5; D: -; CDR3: CASTQREYQETQYF; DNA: TGTGCCAGCACCCAGAGGGAGTACCAAGAGACCCAGTACTTC
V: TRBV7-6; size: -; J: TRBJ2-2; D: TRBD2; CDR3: CASSLMGRANTGELFF; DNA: TGTGCCAGCAGCCTAATGGGGAGGGCGAACACCGGGGAGCTGTTTTTT
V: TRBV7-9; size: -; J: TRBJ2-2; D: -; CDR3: CASRLGGLNTGELFF; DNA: TGTGCCAGCAGGCTAGGCGGACTCAACACCGGGGAGCTGTTTTTT
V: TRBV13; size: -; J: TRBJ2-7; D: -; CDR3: CASSLADRVYEQYF; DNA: TGTGCCAGCAGCCTAGCGGACAGGGTATACGAGCAGTACTTC
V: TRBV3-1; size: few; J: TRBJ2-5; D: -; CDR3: CASSQGTGNKETQYF; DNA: TGTGCCAGCAGCCAAGGAACGGGCAACAAAGAGACCCAGTACTTC
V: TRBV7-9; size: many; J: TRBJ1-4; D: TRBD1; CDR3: CASSFSPGQGTEKLFF; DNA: TGTGCCAGCAGCTTCTCCCCTGGACAGGGGACGGAAAAACTGTTTTTT
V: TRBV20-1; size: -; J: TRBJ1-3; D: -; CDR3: CSARDGGGGLGNTIYF; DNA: TGCAGTGCTAGAGATGGTGGGGGGGGTCTTGGAAACACCATATATTTT
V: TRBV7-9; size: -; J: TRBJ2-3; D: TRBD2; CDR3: CASSLDWTAGDATDTQYF; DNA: TGTGCCAGCAGCTTAGACTGGACGGCGGGGGATGCCACAGATACGCAGTATTTT
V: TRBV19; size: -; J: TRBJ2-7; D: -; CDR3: CASSMGEGLNEQYF; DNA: TGTGCCAGTAGTATGGGAGAGGGTTTGAACGAGCAGTACTTC
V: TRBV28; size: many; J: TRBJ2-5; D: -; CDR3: CASSLQRYQETQYF; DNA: TGTGCCAGCAGTTTACAGCGGTACCAAGAGACCCAGTACTTC
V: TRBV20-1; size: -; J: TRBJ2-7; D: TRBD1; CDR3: CSATPGTGSREQYF; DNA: TGCAGTGCTACTCCCGGGACAGGGTCTCGCGAGCAGTACTTC
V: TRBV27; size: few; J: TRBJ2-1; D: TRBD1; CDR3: CASSSYRGPYNEQFF; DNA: TGTGCCAGCAGTTCATACAGGGGACCCTACAATGAGCAGTTCTTC
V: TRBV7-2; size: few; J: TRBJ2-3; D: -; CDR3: CASSLGSSLRTDTQYF; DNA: TGTGCCAGCAGCTTAGGATCTAGTCTTCGCACAGATACGCAGTATTTT
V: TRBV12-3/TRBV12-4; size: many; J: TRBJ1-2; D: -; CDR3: CASSSGTRGYTF; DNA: TGTGCCAGCAGTTCCGGAACGAGGGGCTACACCTTC
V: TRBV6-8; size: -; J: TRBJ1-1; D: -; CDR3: CASSSPRQNQGLEAFF; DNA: TGTGCCAGCAGTTCACCTCGACAGAACCAGGGCCTGGAAGCTTTCTTT
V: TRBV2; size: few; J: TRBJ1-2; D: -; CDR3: CANAARTSDGYTF; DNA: TGTGCCAACGCGGCACGAACCTCGGACGGCTACACCTTC
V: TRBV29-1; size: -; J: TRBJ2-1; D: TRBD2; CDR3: CSVEAAGGNEQFF; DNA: TGCAGCGTTGAAGCAGCGGGGGGCAATGAGCAGTTCTTC
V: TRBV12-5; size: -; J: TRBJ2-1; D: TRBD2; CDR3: CATARSGGLNEQFF; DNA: TGTGCTACCGCCAGGAGCGGGGGCCTCAATGAGCAGTTCTTC
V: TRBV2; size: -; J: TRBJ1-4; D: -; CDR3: CASSVGFNEKLFF; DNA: TGTGCCAGCAGTGTTGGATTTAATGAAAAACTGTTTTTT
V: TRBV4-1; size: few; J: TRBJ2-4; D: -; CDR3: CASSQEGVENIQYF; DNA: TGCGCCAGCAGCCAAGAGGGTGTAGAAAACATTCAGTACTTC
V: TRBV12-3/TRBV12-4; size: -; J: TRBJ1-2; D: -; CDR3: CASSQLRVDGYTF; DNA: TGTGCCAGCAGTCAGCTTAGGGTGGATGGCTACACCTTC
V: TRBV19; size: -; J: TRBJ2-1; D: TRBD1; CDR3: CASSIRTGASEQFF; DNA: TGTGCCAGTAGTATTAGGACAGGAGCCTCTGAGCAGTTCTTC
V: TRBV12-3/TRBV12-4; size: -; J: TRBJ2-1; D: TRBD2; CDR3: CASSPQMIAGNNEQLF; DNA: TGTGCCAGCAGCCCGCAGATGATAGCGGGAAATAATGAGCAGCTCTTC
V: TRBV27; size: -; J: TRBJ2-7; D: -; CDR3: CASRTPGLEQYF; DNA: TGTGCCAGCAGGACCCCCGGGCTCGAGCAGTACTTC
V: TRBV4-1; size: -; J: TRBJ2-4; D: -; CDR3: CASTHFGIGTNIQYF; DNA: TGCGCCAGCACACACTTTGGGATCGGGACAAACATTCAGTACTTC
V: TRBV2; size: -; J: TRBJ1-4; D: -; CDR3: CASSEVGNEKLFF; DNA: TGTGCCAGCAGTGAAGTCGGTAATGAAAAACTGTTTTTT
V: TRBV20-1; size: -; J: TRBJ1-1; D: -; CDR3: CRGGNTEAFF; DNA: TGCAGGGGGGGGAACACTGAAGCTTTCTTT
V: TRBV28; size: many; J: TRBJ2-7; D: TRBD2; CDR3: CASSRSGVTYEQYF; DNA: TGTGCCAGCAGTCGAAGCGGGGTTACCTACGAGCAGTACTTC
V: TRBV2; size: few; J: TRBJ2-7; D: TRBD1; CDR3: CASSSMDRGHEQYF; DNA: TGTGCCAGCAGTTCCATGGACAGGGGGCACGAGCAGTACTTC
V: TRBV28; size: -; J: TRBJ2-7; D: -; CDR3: CASRPGPRGVEQYF; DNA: TGTGCCAGCAGACCGGGACCCAGGGGGGTCGAGCAGTACTTC
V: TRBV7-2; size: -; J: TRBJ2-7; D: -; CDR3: CASSKLTAYEQYF; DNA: TGTGCCAGCAGCAAGCTAACTGCCTACGAGCAGTACTTC
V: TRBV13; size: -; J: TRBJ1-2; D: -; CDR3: CASSLGGHWRGYTF; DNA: TGTGCCAGCAGCTTAGGCGGCCATTGGCGTGGCTACACCTTC
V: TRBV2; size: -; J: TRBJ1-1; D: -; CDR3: CASSDPFSDGGTEAFF; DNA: TGTGCCAGCAGTGACCCCTTCTCAGATGGGGGCACTGAAGCTTTCTTT
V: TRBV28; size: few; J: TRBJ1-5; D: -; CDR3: CASRGSPIGNQPQHF; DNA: TGTGCCAGCAGGGGGTCCCCTATCGGCAATCAGCCCCAGCATTTT
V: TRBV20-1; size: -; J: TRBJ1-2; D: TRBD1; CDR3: CITLRTGGTNYGYTF; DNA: TGCATCACTCTCCGGACAGGGGGGACTAACTATGGCTACACCTTC
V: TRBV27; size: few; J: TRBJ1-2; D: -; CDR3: CASSFPGIGLLNYGYTF; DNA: TGTGCCAGCAGTTTCCCAGGAATCGGACTCCTTAACTATGGCTACACCTTC
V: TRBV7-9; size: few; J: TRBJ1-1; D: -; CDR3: CASSGEGRGYTEAFF; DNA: TGTGCCAGCAGCGGGGAAGGGCGCGGATACACTGAAGCTTTCTTT
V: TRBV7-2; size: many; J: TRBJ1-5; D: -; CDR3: CASSLSGSDNQPQHF; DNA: TGTGCCAGCAGCTTATCGGGTAGCGACAATCAGCCCCAGCATTTT
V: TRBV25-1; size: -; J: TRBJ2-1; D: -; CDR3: CASSDLSGRTYNEQFF; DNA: TGTGCCAGCAGTGACCTATCGGGACGGACCTACAATGAGCAGTTCTTC
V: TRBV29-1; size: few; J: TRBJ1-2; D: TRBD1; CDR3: CSVPAPGQQSYTF; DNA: TGCAGCGTGCCAGCCCCGGGACAGCAGAGCTACACCTTC
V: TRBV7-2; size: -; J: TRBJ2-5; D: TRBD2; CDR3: CASSLVLAGGEETQYF; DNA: TGTGCCAGCAGCTTAGTACTAGCGGGAGGTGAAGAGACCCAGTACTTC
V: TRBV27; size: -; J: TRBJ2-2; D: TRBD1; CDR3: CASGPGTGIGELFF; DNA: TGTGCCAGCGGACCCGGGACAGGGATCGGGGAGCTGTTTTTT
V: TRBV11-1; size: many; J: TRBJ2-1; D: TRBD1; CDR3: CASSLTGGVKDDEQFF; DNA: TGTGCCAGCAGCTTAACAGGGGGCGTTAAAGACGATGAGCAGTTCTTC